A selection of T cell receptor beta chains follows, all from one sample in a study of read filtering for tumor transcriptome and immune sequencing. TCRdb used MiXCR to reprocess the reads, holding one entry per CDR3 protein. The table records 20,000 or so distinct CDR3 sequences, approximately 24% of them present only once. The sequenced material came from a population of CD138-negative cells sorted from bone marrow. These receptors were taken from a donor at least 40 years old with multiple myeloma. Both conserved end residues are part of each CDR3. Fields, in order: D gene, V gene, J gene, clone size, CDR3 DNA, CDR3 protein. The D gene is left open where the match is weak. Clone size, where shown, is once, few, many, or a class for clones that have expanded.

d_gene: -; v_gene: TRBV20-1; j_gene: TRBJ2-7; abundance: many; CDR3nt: TGCAGTGCTTTTGCGAGACAGAGAAACTCCTACGAGCAGTACTTC; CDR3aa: CSAFARQRNSYEQYF
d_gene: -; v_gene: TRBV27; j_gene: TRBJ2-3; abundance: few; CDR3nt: TGTGCCAGCAGTTTCCCGGGAGATACGCAGTATTTT; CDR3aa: CASSFPGDTQYF
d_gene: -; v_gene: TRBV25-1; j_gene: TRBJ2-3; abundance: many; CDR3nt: TGTGCCAGCAGTGAAGGTGTTGAATATGGGGATACGCAGTATTTT; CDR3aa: CASSEGVEYGDTQYF
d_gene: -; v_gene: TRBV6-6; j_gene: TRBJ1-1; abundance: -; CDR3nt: TGTGCCAGCAGCCCAACAGGGAACACTGAAGCTTTCTTT; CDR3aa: CASSPTGNTEAFF
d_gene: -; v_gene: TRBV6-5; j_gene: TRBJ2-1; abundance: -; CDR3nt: TGTGCCAGCAGCCTAGTCGGGGCGGTCAATGAGCAGTTCTTC; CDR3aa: CASSLVGAVNEQFF
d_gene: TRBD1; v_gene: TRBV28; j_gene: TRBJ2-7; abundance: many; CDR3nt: TGTGCCAGCAGTTCACTCGGACAGGGCCTCTACGAGCAGTACTTC; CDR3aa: CASSSLGQGLYEQYF
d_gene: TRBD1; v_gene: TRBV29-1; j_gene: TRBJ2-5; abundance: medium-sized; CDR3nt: TGCAGCGCGGGACAGTCAGAGACCCAGTACTTC; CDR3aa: CSAGQSETQYF
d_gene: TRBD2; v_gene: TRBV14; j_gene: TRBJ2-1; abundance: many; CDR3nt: TGTGCCAGCAGGGGACTAGGTGATGAGCAGTTCTTC; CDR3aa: CASRGLGDEQFF
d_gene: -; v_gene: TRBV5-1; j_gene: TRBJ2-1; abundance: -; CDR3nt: TGCGCCAGCAGCTTGGAGTTGGGTAATGAGCAGTTCTTC; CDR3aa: CASSLELGNEQFF
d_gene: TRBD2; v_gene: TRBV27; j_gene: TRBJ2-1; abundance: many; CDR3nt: TGTGCCAGCGGGACTAGCGGGATTTTCTACAATGAGCAGTTCTTC; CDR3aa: CASGTSGIFYNEQFF
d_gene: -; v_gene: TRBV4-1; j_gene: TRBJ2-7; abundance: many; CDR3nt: TGCGCCAGCAGCCCGCCTTGGGGGGACGACGGCCCCTACGAGCAGTACTTC; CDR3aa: CASSPPWGDDGPYEQYF
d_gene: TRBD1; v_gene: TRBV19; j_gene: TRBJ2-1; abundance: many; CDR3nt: TGTGCCAGTAGTCCAAAGCTTGGGACAGGGCTGAATGAGCAGTTCTTC; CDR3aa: CASSPKLGTGLNEQFF
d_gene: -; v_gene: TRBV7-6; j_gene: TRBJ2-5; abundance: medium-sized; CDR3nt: TGTGCCAGCAGCTTCGGGCGGCAAGAGACCCAGTACTTC; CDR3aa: CASSFGRQETQYF
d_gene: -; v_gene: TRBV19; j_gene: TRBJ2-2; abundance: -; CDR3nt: TGTGCCTGTAGTATTGACTCGACGAGCACCGGGGAGCTGTTTTTT; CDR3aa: CACSIDSTSTGELFF
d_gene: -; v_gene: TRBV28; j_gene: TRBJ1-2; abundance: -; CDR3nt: TGTGCCAGCAGTTTGACAGGTGCTAACTATGGCTACACCTTC; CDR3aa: CASSLTGANYGYTF
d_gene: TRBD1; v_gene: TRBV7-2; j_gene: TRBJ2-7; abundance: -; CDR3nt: TGTGCCAGCAGCTTACACAGGGGGTACGAGCAGTACTTC; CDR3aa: CASSLHRGYEQYF
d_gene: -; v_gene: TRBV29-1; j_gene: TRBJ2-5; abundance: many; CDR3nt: TGCAGCCTAAGGGACGGCCAAGAGACCCAGTACTTC; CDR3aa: CSLRDGQETQYF
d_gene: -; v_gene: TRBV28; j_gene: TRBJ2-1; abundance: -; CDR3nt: TGTGCCAGCATTTCTTCCGTGGTGCATGAGCAGTTCTTC; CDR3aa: CASISSVVHEQFF
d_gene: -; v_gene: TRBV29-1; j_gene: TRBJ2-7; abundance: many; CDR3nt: TGCAGCGTTGAAGATTTGGACAGCCCTTCGTACGAGCAGTACTTC; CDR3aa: CSVEDLDSPSYEQYF
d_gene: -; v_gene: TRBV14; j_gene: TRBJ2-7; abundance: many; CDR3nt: TGTGCCAGCAGCCAAAATCCCGGCTACGAGCAGTACTTC; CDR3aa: CASSQNPGYEQYF
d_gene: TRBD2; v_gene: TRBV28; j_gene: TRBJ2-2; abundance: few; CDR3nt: TGTGCCAGCAGTCAACGGGGGAGCGGGAGGAGCACCGGGGAGCTGTTTTTT; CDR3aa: CASSQRGSGRSTGELFF
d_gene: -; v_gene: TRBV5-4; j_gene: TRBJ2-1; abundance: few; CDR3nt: TGTGCCAGCAGCCCTCTACCTTTGGATGAGCAGTTCTTC; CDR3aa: CASSPLPLDEQFF
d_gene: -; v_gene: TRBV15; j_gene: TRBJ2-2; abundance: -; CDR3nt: TGTCCCACCACCAGTTGGTTAGCCGGGGAGCTGTTTTTT; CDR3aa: CPTTSWLAGELFF
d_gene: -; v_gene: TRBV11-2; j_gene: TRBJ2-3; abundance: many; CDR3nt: TGTGCCAGCAGCTCCTCCACAGATACGCAGTATTTT; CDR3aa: CASSSSTDTQYF
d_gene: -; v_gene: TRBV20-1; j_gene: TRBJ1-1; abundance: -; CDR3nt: TGCAGTGCTCCCGGACGGACAAACACTGAAGCTTTCTTT; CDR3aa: CSAPGRTNTEAFF
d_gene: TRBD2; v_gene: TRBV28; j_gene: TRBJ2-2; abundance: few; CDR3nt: TGTGCCAGCAAACTAGCGTTGGGCACCGGGGAGCTGTTTTTT; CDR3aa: CASKLALGTGELFF
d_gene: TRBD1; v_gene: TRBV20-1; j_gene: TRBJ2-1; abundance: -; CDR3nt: TGCAGTGGACTGACAGGGCAAACCCACCTTGGAGATGAGCAGTTCTTC; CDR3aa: CSGLTGQTHLGDEQFF
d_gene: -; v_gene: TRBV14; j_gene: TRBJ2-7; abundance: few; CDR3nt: TGTGCCAGCAGCCCATTCCTGGGGTGGGCCTACGAGCAGTACTTC; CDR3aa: CASSPFLGWAYEQYF
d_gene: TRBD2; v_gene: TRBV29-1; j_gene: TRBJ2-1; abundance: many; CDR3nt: TGCAGCGTTGAGGTATGGCTAGCGGGGGACTACAATGAGCAGTTCTTC; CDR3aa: CSVEVWLAGDYNEQFF
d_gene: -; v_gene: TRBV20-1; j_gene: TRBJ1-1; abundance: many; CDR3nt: TGCAGTGCTCTCAGTTCCTGGGGTAATGCTTTCTTT; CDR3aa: CSALSSWGNAFF
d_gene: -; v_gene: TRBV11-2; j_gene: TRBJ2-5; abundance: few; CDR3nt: TGTGCCAGCAGCCCATCGGGACGGGTGGGAGAGACCCAGTACTTC; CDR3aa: CASSPSGRVGETQYF
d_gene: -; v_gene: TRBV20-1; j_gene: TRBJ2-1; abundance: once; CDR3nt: TGCAGTGGTCACTTAGAGCAGTCCTTC; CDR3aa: CSGHLEQSF
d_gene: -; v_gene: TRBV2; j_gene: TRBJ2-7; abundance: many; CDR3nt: TGTGCCAGCAGCGTCGGAGGCGAGCAGTACTTC; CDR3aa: CASSVGGEQYF
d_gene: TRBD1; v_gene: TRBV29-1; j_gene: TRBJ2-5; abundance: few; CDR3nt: TGCAGCGCGAGGGAAACGACAGGGCCTCTGTTCTTC; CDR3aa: CSARETTGPLFF
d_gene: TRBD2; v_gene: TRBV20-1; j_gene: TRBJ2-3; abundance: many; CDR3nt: TGCAGTGCTAGCGTTTCGCACCGGGAGGGCACAGATACGCAGTATTTT; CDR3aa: CSASVSHREGTDTQYF
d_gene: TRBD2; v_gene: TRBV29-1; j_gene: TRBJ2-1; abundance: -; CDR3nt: TGCAGCGTGGACCTAGCGGGAGTCTACAATGAGCAGTTCTTC; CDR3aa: CSVDLAGVYNEQFF
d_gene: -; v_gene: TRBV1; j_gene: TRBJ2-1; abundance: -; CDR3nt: TGCACCAGCAGCCAAGTAGGACTAGCGAACTCCTACAATGAGCAGTTCTTC; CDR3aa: CTSSQVGLANSYNEQFF
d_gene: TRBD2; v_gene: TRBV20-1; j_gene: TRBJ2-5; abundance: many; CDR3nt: TGCAGTGCTGATGGACTAGCGGGAGTGGAGACCCAGTACTTC; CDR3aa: CSADGLAGVETQYF
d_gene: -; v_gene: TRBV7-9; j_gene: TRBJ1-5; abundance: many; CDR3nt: TGTGCCAGCAGCTTAGAGGGTAGCAATCAGCCCCAGCATTTT; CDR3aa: CASSLEGSNQPQHF
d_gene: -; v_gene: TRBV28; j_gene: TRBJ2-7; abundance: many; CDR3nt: TGTGCCAGCAGTACCCAGGGGTACGAGCAGTACTTC; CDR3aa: CASSTQGYEQYF
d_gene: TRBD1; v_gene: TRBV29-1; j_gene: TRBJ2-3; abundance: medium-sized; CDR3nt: TGCAGCGTTGAAAAGGACAGGGGGGACGGTACAGATACGCAGTATTTT; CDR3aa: CSVEKDRGDGTDTQYF
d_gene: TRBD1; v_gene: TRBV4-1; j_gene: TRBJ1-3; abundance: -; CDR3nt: TGCGCCAGCAGCCAAGAAGAGGGACAGCGAATCTCTGGAAACACCATATATTTT; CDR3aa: CASSQEEGQRISGNTIYF
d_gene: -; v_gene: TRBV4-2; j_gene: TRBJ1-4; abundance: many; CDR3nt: TGTGCCAGCAGCCAAGAAAGGGGGGAAGGGGATGAAAAACTGTTTTTT; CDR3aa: CASSQERGEGDEKLFF
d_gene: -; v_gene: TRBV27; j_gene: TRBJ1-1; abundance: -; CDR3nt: TGTGCCAGCAGTTTCAGATCGACAGGTATGAACACTGAAGCTTTCTTT; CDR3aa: CASSFRSTGMNTEAFF
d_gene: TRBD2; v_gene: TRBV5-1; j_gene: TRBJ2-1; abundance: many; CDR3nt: TGCGCCAGCACCCCGGGGGGGGGCGGCAATGAGCAGTTCTTC; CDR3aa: CASTPGGGGNEQFF
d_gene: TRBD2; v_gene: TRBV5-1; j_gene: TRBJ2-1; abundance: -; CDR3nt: TGCGTCAGCAGTTTGGGACTAGCGGAGTCCGGTGAGCAGTTCTTC; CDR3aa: CVSSLGLAESGEQFF
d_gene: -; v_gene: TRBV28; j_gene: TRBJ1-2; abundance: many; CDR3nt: TGTGCCAGCAGTTTACGGGTCGACTATGGCTACACCTTC; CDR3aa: CASSLRVDYGYTF
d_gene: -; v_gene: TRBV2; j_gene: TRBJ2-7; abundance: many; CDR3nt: TGTGCCAGCAGAACCGACATTCGCGAGCAGTACTTC; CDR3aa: CASRTDIREQYF
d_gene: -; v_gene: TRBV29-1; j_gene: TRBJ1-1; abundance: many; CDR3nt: TGCAGCGTTGTTGATGGTGGGCGCAGGGCTTTCTTT; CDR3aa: CSVVDGGRRAFF